This paragraph reports one T cell receptor beta chain. The antigen is not known. This entry is derived from a study of cytomegalovirus exposure and HLA in healthy donors. The overall study: The use of the same platform for the 120 validation repertoires and the roughly 630 first-cohort repertoires was reported by a later analysis. General study results and limits: First-cohort TCR clusters were later found to tend to co-occur in the roughly 110 validation repertoires.

The CDR3 covers 16 residues. Trimming took 0 bases from V and 4 from J, leaving 14 bases between them. CDR1 is SGHDT and CDR2 is YYEEEE in the germline V gene. Sequenced by immunoSEQ multiplex PCR; TCRdb stores in-frame clones only, minus some. The data show 150,000 to 200,000 clones, approximately 96% seen once. The clonotype was recovered from a woman between 18 and 30 years old in good health and CMV-seronegative. The rearrangement uses TRBV5-6 and TRBJ1-3; D is uncertain. Sequenced material: PBMCs. This CDR3 is CASSLVGGMGGNTIYF. In nucleotides, the CDR3 is TGTGCCAGCAGCTTGGTCGGCGGGATGGGCGGAAACACCATATATTTT.